This TCR beta chain appears in the sequencing data of a study of Ad26.COV2.S vaccination and SARS-CoV-2 variants. Study in general: Donor participated within the Ad26.COV2.S arm of the COV1001 trial. Donor got 5x10^10 or 1x10^11 viral particles of Ad26.COV2.S.

Study-wide points: Following vaccination, spike-specific CD8+ and CD4+ T cell responses reportedly exhibited substantial breadth.

The treatment: roughly 18 received Ad26.COV2.S at low or high dose, single or two shots; roughly 5 received placebo; per-sample allocation not given. Samples analyzed were those drawn on day 63 after the first vaccine or placebo injection. Spike of the Wuhan-strain SARS-CoV-2 was expressed by an Ad26 vector, which formed the vaccine. In regard to this clone: What it binds is unknown.

V trimming: 5 bases; J trimming: 1 base; junction bases outside the gene matches: 4. CDR3 length: 15 residues. The germline CDR1 and CDR2 sequences are SGHRS and YFSETQ. Only in-frame clones appear in the TCRdb table, and some are missing; sequencing was by immunoSEQ multiplex PCR. Among around 300,000 clones listed, roughly 88% were seen once. Sequenced here: peripheral blood, sampled in a trial of Ad26.COV2.S vaccine versus placebo. The chain carries TRBV5-1 and TRBJ2-5; TRBD2 agrees at 11 bases. The clonotype was recovered from a person aged 18 to 59 who received the Ad26.COV2.S COVID-19 vaccine or a placebo. CDR3 sequence (DNA): TGCGCCAGCAGGTTTAGCGGGGGGGCCCAAGAGACCCAGTACTTC. Translated: CASRFSGGAQETQYF. Full variable domain (rest looked up from reference TRBV5-1 and TRBJ2-5): KAGVTQTPRYLIKTRGQQVTLSCSPISGHRSVSWYQQTPGQGLQFLFEYFSETQRNKGNFPGRFSGRQFSNSRSEMNVSTLELGDSALYLCASRFSGGAQETQYFGPGTRLLVL.